This entry lists 23 T cell receptor beta chains sequenced from one sample in a study of identical twins. Each CDR3 protein is one row after TCRdb ran MiXCR on the 5' RACE reads. Counted here are around 1.7 million distinct CDR3 sequences, around 29% occurring once; the ten biggest clones make up less than 0.35%. What was sequenced was cord blood. The receptor set was obtained from a newborn girl in good health.

The CDR3 nucleotides read TGCAGCGTTGATCGGCTTTGGTCTACCCGTGGAGATACGCAGTATTTT. This sequence encodes CSVDRLWSTRGDTQYF. The V gene is TRBV29-1, the J gene TRBJ2-3; D uncertain. From germline, CDR1 is SQVTM and CDR2 ANQGSEA. The V end lost 3 bases, the J end lost 5 bases, and 21 bases lay between the germline ends. The CDR3 spans 16 residues.

This clonotype was seen only a few times. The gene calls are TRBV7-9 and TRBJ1-1; no clear D. Per germline, CDR1 SEHNR and CDR2 FQNEAQ (reference sequence). Trimming cost V 3 bases and J 0 bases, with 11 bases left between them. The CDR3 runs 15 residues. The CDR3 is CASSFPQQLNTEAFF. The CDR3, as DNA: TGTGCCAGCAGCTTTCCCCAGCAGTTGAACACTGAAGCTTTCTTT.

The V call is TRBV28, the J call TRBJ2-6; weak D call: TRBD1 (5 bases). The CDR3 is 18 amino acids. Deletions cut 1 base from V and 0 bases from J, with 13 bases between. Germline V lookup: CDR1 MDHEN, CDR2 SYDVKM. As DNA, the CDR3 is TGTGCCAGCAGTTTATTCTTCACAGGTAGCTCTGGGGCCAACGTCCTGACTTTC. It codes for CASSLFFTGSSGANVLTF.

This rearrangement joins TRBV7-9 to TRBJ2-5, with a possible D match to TRBD1 (6 bases). Germline V gene data show CDR1 as SEHNR and CDR2 as FQNEAQ (reference sequence). Trimming removed 3 bases from V and 0 bases from J, with 8 bases in between. This CDR3 spans 14 amino acids. CDR3: CASSFGQNQETQYF. CDR3 bases: TGTGCCAGCAGCTTCGGACAGAACCAAGAGACCCAGTACTTC.

A remark on this clonotype: The junction departs from germline at one end; a sequencing error may be responsible. This sequence joins TRBV24-1 and TRBJ2-3; D might be TRBD1 or TRBD2, each matching 6 bases. There are 17 residues in the CDR3. In germline, CDR1 is KGHDR, CDR2 SFDVKD. Here the CDR3 reads CATGEQGRGRNTDTQYF. DNA of the CDR3: TGTGCCACCGGTGAACAGGGTCGGGGGCGCAACACAGATACGCAGTATTTT.

The CDR3: CASSQDLLAGVVNTDTQYF. DNA for the CDR3: TGCGCCAGCAGCCAAGATCTACTAGCGGGAGTGGTTAACACAGATACGCAGTATTTT. This chain joins TRBV4-1 and TRBJ2-3; 11 nucleotides align to TRBD2. The germline gives CDR1 MGHRA, CDR2 YSYEKL. The CDR3 is made up of 19 amino acids. Unmatched junction bases numbered 10, after V lost 0 bases and J lost 2 bases.

The chain has TRBV24-1 and TRBJ2-5; 10 bases are shared with TRBD2. CDR1 and CDR2 (germline): KGHDR, SFDVKD. The CDR3 runs 13 residues. The trim removed 9 bases at V and 11 bases at J, leaving 11 bases unmatched. CDR3 nucleotides: TGTGCCACCTCTAGCGGGGGTAGGGATGAGCAGTACTTC. Translated: CATSSGGRDEQYF.

This rearrangement joins TRBV20-1 to TRBJ2-3, with 9 bases fitting TRBD2. Germline V CDR1 and CDR2: DFQATT, SNEGSKA (reference sequence). The CDR3 contains 14 residues. V dropped 3 bases and J dropped 4; count of bases not matched to a gene: 5. CDR3 loop: CSARGGLAPDTQYF. For the CDR3, the DNA is TGCAGTGCTAGGGGGGGACTAGCCCCAGATACGCAGTATTTT.

The rearrangement links TRBV6-5 to TRBJ2-5; possible D gene TRBD2, 6 bases. The ends were cut back, 6 bases at V and 2 bases at J, with 19 bases in the middle. CDR3 length equals 16 residues. Germline V lookup: CDR1 MNHEY, CDR2 SVGAGI. CDR3 sequence reads: CASRIPGARLQETQYF. The DNA of the CDR3 is TGTGCCAGCAGAATACCGGGAGCCCGATTACAAGAGACCCAGTACTTC.

The chain is built from TRBV7-2 and TRBJ2-3; 9 bases are a match to TRBD2. Germline V gene lookup returns CDR1 SGHTA and CDR2 FQGNSA. J was trimmed by 6 bases and V by 1 base; bases with no gene match: 8. CDR3 length: 16 residues. The CDR3 nucleotides are TGTGCCAGCAGCTTAGTTATTCTAGCGGGGCGCGATACGCAGTATTTT. Protein: CASSLVILAGRDTQYF.

This chain joins TRBV28 and TRBJ2-1, with a tentative D call TRBD1 (5 bases). The CDR3 totals 11 residues. CDR1 is MDHEN, CDR2 SYDVKM, per germline. V was trimmed by 8 bases and J by 5 bases, leaving 7 bases between them. The CDR3 reads CASLTDNEQFF. DNA of the CDR3: TGTGCCAGCCTGACAGACAATGAGCAGTTCTTC.

The table lists this clonotype with a few counts. The rearrangement joins TRBV5-1 to TRBJ1-6; D gene uncertain. This CDR3 has 14 amino acids. V lost 3 bases to trimming and J lost 9 bases, with 13 bases between them. CDR1 is SGHRS, CDR2 YFSETQ, per germline. This chain's CDR3 is CASSSGSISSPLHF. CDR3 sequence (DNA): TGCGCCAGCAGCTCCGGCTCCATAAGTTCACCCCTCCACTTT.

This clonotype was picked up a small number of times. The rearrangement joins TRBV20-1 to TRBJ2-7; tentatively, D is TRBD2 (6 bases). From germline, CDR1 is DFQATT and CDR2 SNEGSKA (reference sequence). Trimming took off 0 bases at V and 2 bases at J, with 14 bases between the two ends. CDR3 length: 15 residues. The CDR3: CSARDLRRDTYEQYF. CDR3 nucleotides: TGCAGTGCTAGAGATCTACGGCGGGATACCTACGAGCAGTACTTC.

The genes are TRBV27 and TRBJ2-5; the match to TRBD2 covers 10 bases. Germline V gene lookup returns CDR1 MNHEY and CDR2 SMNVEV (reference sequence). Germline trimming cut 0 bases from V and 11 bases from J; bases unmatched to any gene: 9. The CDR3 covers 15 residues. The CDR3 DNA follows: TGTGCCAGCAGTTTATCGACTAGCGGGCCTTCGCGGCAGTACTTC. Translation: CASSLSTSGPSRQYF.

This clonotype was counted a few times. The rearrangement uses TRBV12-3 or TRBV12-4 and TRBJ2-1, with D perhaps TRBD1 or TRBD2 (5 bases each). Trimming pared 0 bases from V and 0 bases from J, leaving 15 bases between. The CDR3 covers 18 residues. For the CDR3, the DNA is TGTGCCAGCAGTTTAGCGAGGTTAGGTGGGACCTCCTACAATGAGCAGTTCTTC. Translated: CASSLARLGGTSYNEQFF.

The J gene is TRBJ2-2, the V gene TRBV7-2; 12 bases match TRBD2. This CDR3 region has 16 residues. The V gene's germline CDR1 is SGHTA and CDR2 FQGNSA. V lost 1 base to trimming and J lost 6 bases; unmatched junction nucleotides: 3. CDR3: CASSLVSSGRAGELFF. The CDR3 DNA reads TGTGCCAGCAGCTTAGTGTCTAGCGGGAGGGCCGGGGAGCTGTTTTTT.

The chain combines TRBV30 with TRBJ1-1; D is uncertain. Germline V gene sequence: CDR1 GTSNPN, CDR2 SVGIG (reference sequence). Trimming took 0 bases from V and 9 from J, leaving 11 bases between them. The CDR3 has 12 residues. Here the CDR3 reads CAWSVPMEKAFF. CDR3 in DNA: TGTGCCTGGAGTGTACCGATGGAAAAAGCTTTCTTT.

This clonotype has just a few counts. The chain uses TRBV3-1 and TRBJ2-3; 10 nucleotides line up with TRBD2. After removal of 6 bases from V and 4 bases from J, the junction contained 7 bases not matched to a gene. CDR3 length: 15 residues. Germline CDR1 LGHDT, CDR2 YNNKEL (reference sequence). DNA for the CDR3: TGTGCCAGCAGTCTAGCGGGAGCTCTCGCAGATACGCAGTATTTT. Its protein product is CASSLAGALADTQYF.

Only a few counts were recorded for this clonotype. The chain uses TRBV20-1 and TRBJ2-1; TRBD1 might be the D (5 bases). The V gene's germline CDR1 is DFQATT and CDR2 SNEGSKA (reference sequence). This CDR3 region has 14 residues. Deletions cut 0 bases from V and 0 bases from J, with 6 bases between. CDR3 DNA sequence: TGCAGTGCTAGAGACAGGGCCTCCTACAATGAGCAGTTCTTC. Translation: CSARDRASYNEQFF.

This clonotype has more than one count but fewer than ten. The CDR3 loop is CASSQVVLNGDTQYF. The DNA of the CDR3 is TGCGCCAGCAGCCAAGTTGTACTGAATGGGGATACGCAGTATTTT. This chain connects TRBV4-1 to TRBJ2-3; D is uncertain. Trimming removed 1 base at V and 6 bases at J, with 14 bases between. Germline V lookup: CDR1 MGHRA, CDR2 YSYEKL. The CDR3 spans 15 residues.

The chain combines TRBV27 with TRBJ2-3; 11 nucleotides agree with TRBD2. CDR3 size: 15 residues. Germline V gives CDR1 MNHEY, CDR2 SMNVEV (reference sequence). The V segment lost 9 bases and the J segment 4 bases; nucleotides outside the gene matches: 9. The CDR3 loop is CASVGYSGRADTQYF. CDR3 in DNA: TGTGCCAGTGTTGGTTATAGCGGGAGGGCAGATACGCAGTATTTT.

This clonotype was recorded many times. The V and J genes are TRBV29-1 and TRBJ2-1; D is possibly TRBD1 (6 bases). Trimming removed 6 bases at V and 4 bases at J, with 16 bases between. CDR1 is SQVTM, CDR2 ANQGSEA, per germline. CDR3 length equals 14 residues. The CDR3, as DNA: TGCAGCGTCCGAGGGGGTATTACTTACAATGAGCAGTTCTTC. This gives the protein CSVRGGITYNEQFF.

This sequence joins TRBV29-1 and TRBJ1-1, with TRBD1 matching 11 bases. V was clipped by 3 bases and J by 0 bases; unmatched bases: 6. The CDR3 loop spans 16 amino acids. Germline assignment: CDR1 SQVTM and CDR2 ANQGSEA. Here the CDR3 reads CSVEGTGGILNTEAFF. The CDR3 DNA follows: TGCAGCGTTGAGGGGACAGGGGGAATACTGAACACTGAAGCTTTCTTT.